The clone carrying this T cell receptor beta chain came up many times. Its target is unknown. This sample is drawn from a study of CD8 T cells in ankylosing spondylitis. Whole-study findings and limits: Before this, some motif variants had been reported in reactive arthritis synovial fluid and blood. Eight highly homologous variants made up a TCR beta motif, and this motif appeared characteristic of ankylosing spondylitis blood. Disease-linked clones had a CD8+ phenotype and relatively low frequency in peripheral blood.

The CDR3 consists of 14 residues. The V end lost 5 bases, the J end lost 5 bases, and 12 bases lay between the germline ends. The germline V gene has CDR1 MGHRA and CDR2 YSYEKL. Molecular-barcoded quantitative 5'-RACE produced these TCR beta libraries. One entry per CDR3 protein, called by TCRdb with MiXCR from the 5' RACE reads. The table has around 140,000 distinct CDR3 sequences, 10% to 12% seen once. Input material: blood, either unsorted or a sorted T cell fraction (not recorded which). This clonotype was obtained from a female donor with ankylosing spondylitis or in good health (not recorded which). This chain connects TRBV4-1 to TRBJ1-4; the D is unclear. This chain's CDR3 is CASSSLRQNEKLFF. The CDR3 DNA follows: TGCGCCAGCAGCTCTCTACGGCAGAATGAAAAACTGTTTTTT.